This T cell receptor (beta chain) is from a study of T cell changes during pregnancy in multiple sclerosis. Libraries were prepared by immunoSEQ multiplex PCR; TCRdb keeps only in-frame clonotypes and omits some of them. The table has about 15,000 clones, approximately 95% seen once. Germline CDR1 and CDR2: SGHTA and FQGTGA. With 4 bases removed from V and 8 bases from J, the gap between germline ends came to 8 bases. This CDR3 has 11 amino acids. In its sample, this clone was seen once. Here the sequenced sample was peripheral blood, taken in the third trimester of pregnancy. The chain joins TRBV7-3 to TRBJ1-2; D might be TRBD1 (5 bases). This receptor was obtained from a female donor with multiple sclerosis, enrolled in a pregnancy study. CDR3 nucleotide sequence: TGTGCCAGCAGCTCGGGGGACGGCTACACCTTC. Its protein product is CASSSGDGYTF. Filled out from reference TRBV7-3 and TRBJ1-2, the complete variable domain reads GAGVSQTPSNKVTEKGKYVELRCDPISGHTALYWYRQSLGQGPEFLIYFQGTGAADDSGLPNDRFFAVRPEGSVSTLKIQRTERGDSAVYLCASSSGDGYTFGSGTRLTVV.